This is a list of T cell receptor beta chains from one sample in a study of regulatory T cells in long-lasting Graves disease. MiXCR, applied by TCRdb to the multiplex PCR reads, yields one record per CDR3 protein. The sample includes some 450,000 distinct CDR3 sequences, around a quarter seen only once; the top ten take approximately 28%. The sample consisted of peripheral blood mononuclear cells (PBMCs), taken when the disease was refractory, from a patient treated with antithyroid drugs. The source is a female donor with Graves disease. Each CDR3 is given with its conserved first and last residue. D genes are given only for firm matches. Clone size is given for some rows only: seen once, a few or many times, or a class if the clone is expanded.

d_gene,j_gene,v_gene,abundance,CDR3nt,CDR3aa
TRBD2,TRBJ2-1,TRBV2,few,TGTGCCAGCAGTGGTCAAGGACTAGCGGACAATGAGCAGTTCTTC,CASSGQGLADNEQFF
.,TRBJ1-1,TRBV9,few,TGTGCCAGCAGCGTAGATTGGAGCACTGAAGCTTTCTTT,CASSVDWSTEAFF
TRBD2,TRBJ2-7,TRBV2,many,TGTGCCAGCAGTACTTTTAGCGGGAGCACCTACGAGCAGTACTTC,CASSTFSGSTYEQYF
.,TRBJ2-7,TRBV29-1,.,TGCAGCGTCGGCAGGGAGTCCTACGAGCAGTACTTC,CSVGRESYEQYF
.,TRBJ2-2,TRBV6-1,.,TGTGCCAGCAGTGCTCGAAGAAACACCGGGGAGCTGTTTTTT,CASSARRNTGELFF
.,TRBJ1-5,TRBV6-2/TRBV6-3,few,TGTGCCAGCAGTCCCGCCTCTTCTGGTCAGCCCCAGCATTTT,CASSPASSGQPQHF
.,TRBJ1-1,TRBV20-1,many,TGCAGTGCTAGTCCCGGGGGCCAAGTCACTGAAGCTTTCTTT,CSASPGGQVTEAFF
.,TRBJ1-4,TRBV15,few,TGTGCCACCAGCAGAGACCACCAGGTCGGCAGGGGAGCTGAAAAACTGTTTTTT,CATSRDHQVGRGAEKLFF
.,TRBJ1-1,TRBV29-1,.,TGCAGCGTTGTCTGGGAGACTGAAGCTTTCTTT,CSVVWETEAFF
TRBD1,TRBJ1-1,TRBV25-1,.,TGTGCCAGCAGTGGTTACACAGGGGGGACTGAAGCTTTCTTT,CASSGYTGGTEAFF
TRBD1,TRBJ2-7,TRBV2,many,TGTGCCAGCAGTGAATTGGTGTTTGGACAGGGCTCCTACGAGCAGTACTTC,CASSELVFGQGSYEQYF
.,TRBJ1-2,TRBV5-1,.,TGCGCCAGCAGCTTGGACCCAGGCAGGGTCTATGGCTACACCTTC,CASSLDPGRVYGYTF
.,TRBJ2-3,TRBV11-1,.,TGTGCCAGCAGCTTATTGGCAGCATCACAATTGGGAGATACGCAGTATTTT,CASSLLAASQLGDTQYF
.,TRBJ1-2,TRBV4-1,few,TGCGCCAGCAGCCAAGACTGGAACAGGGACTCAAACGATGGCTACACCTTC,CASSQDWNRDSNDGYTF
TRBD1,TRBJ2-6,TRBV3-1,few,TGTGCCAGCAGCCATCCCCTCAGGGGGTCTGGGGCCAACGTCCTGACTTTC,CASSHPLRGSGANVLTF
TRBD2,TRBJ2-7,TRBV7-7,many,TGTGCTAGCAGCCCGGGGGTAAGCGGGACTGACGAGCAGTACTTC,CASSPGVSGTDEQYF
TRBD2,TRBJ2-2,TRBV12-3/TRBV12-4,many,TGTGCCAGCAGTTTAGCGCGCACTAGCGGGACCGGGGAGCTGTTTTTT,CASSLARTSGTGELFF
.,TRBJ2-7,TRBV9,.,TGTGCCAGCAGCGTTCTCGCGGGGAGCAGCTCCTACGAGCAGTACTTC,CASSVLAGSSSYEQYF
.,TRBJ2-5,TRBV24-1,many,TGTGCCACCAGTGATTTCGGAGAGACCCAGTACTTC,CATSDFGETQYF
TRBD1,TRBJ1-3,TRBV6-5,once,TGTGCCAGCAGTTCCAGGGGGACTGGCTCTGGAAACACCATATATTTT,CASSSRGTGSGNTIYF
.,TRBJ1-1,TRBV6-5,.,TGTGCCAGCAGTTCCCCAGCAACAGGGTCCTCCACTGAAGCTTTCTTT,CASSSPATGSSTEAFF
.,TRBJ2-2,TRBV29-1,few,TGCAGCGCGGGGGAATACAGAGTGAACACCGGGGAGCTGTTTTTT,CSAGEYRVNTGELFF
.,TRBJ2-5,TRBV28,many,TGTGCCAGCAGTCGTTTCCCACGGGAGCAACAGACCCAGTACTTC,CASSRFPREQQTQYF
TRBD1,TRBJ1-6,TRBV20-1,.,TGCAGTGCTAGAAACAGGACAGGGAGGAATTCACCCCTCCACTTT,CSARNRTGRNSPLHF
TRBD1,TRBJ2-6,TRBV19,.,TGTGCCAGTAGTCGTTCCGGGACAGGGTTTAGTGGGGCCAACGTCCTGACTTTC,CASSRSGTGFSGANVLTF
.,TRBJ2-6,TRBV29-1,many,TGCAGCGTTGCGGTCGGGGGCTCTGGGGCCAACGTCCTGACTTTC,CSVAVGGSGANVLTF
.,TRBJ2-2,TRBV7-3,few,TGTGCCAGCAGCTCACAGGGAAACGGGGAGCTGTTTTTT,CASSSQGNGELFF
TRBD2,TRBJ2-5,TRBV18,.,TGTGCCAGCTCACCACCGGGCGGGAGCCCAGAGACCCAGTACTTC,CASSPPGGSPETQYF
.,TRBJ2-2,TRBV7-8,.,TGTGCCAGCAGCTCCAGGGGGGCCCACACCGGGGAGCTGTTTTTT,CASSSRGAHTGELFF
.,TRBJ2-4,TRBV5-1,few,TGCGCCAGCAGCCGCCCCGTGGAGGGCATTATCAACATTCAGTACTTC,CASSRPVEGIINIQYF
.,TRBJ1-6,TRBV10-3,few,TGTGCCCGTTTGAAGGAAAGTAATTCACCCCTCCACTTT,CARLKESNSPLHF
.,TRBJ1-5,TRBV6-1,many,TGTGCCAGCACCGAGGGGGGTTTTGGCAATCAGCCCCAGCATTTT,CASTEGGFGNQPQHF
.,TRBJ1-1,TRBV3-1,.,TGTGCCAGCAGCACGCAACCCGGGACGCACATTGAAGCTTTCTTT,CASSTQPGTHIEAFF
TRBD1,TRBJ1-2,TRBV6-1,few,TGTGCCAGCAGTACCAGACTACAGGGGGGGTATGGCTACACCTTC,CASSTRLQGGYGYTF
TRBD2,TRBJ2-2,TRBV5-1,.,TGCGCCAGCAGCTCGAACCCTAGCGGGACGCACACCGGGGAGCTGTTTTTT,CASSSNPSGTHTGELFF
.,TRBJ1-5,TRBV12-3/TRBV12-4,many,TGTGCCAGCAGTCTCGGGAAAAATCAGCCCCAGCATTTT,CASSLGKNQPQHF
TRBD1,TRBJ2-7,TRBV18,few,TGTGCCAGCTCACCCCCCGTGGGACAGGGTCGGAACGAGCAGTACTTC,CASSPPVGQGRNEQYF
.,TRBJ1-2,TRBV20-1,many,TGCAGTGCTAGAGGCAGTTTCTCGGGGTATGGCTACACCTTC,CSARGSFSGYGYTF
.,TRBJ2-3,TRBV2,many,TGTGCCAGCAGTGGGCAGTTGGTGGTAACAGATACGCAGTATTTT,CASSGQLVVTDTQYF
.,TRBJ2-7,TRBV6-5,.,TGTGCCAGCAGTTACAATAGCCCCGAGCAGTACTTC,CASSYNSPEQYF
.,TRBJ2-7,TRBV18,few,TGTGCCAGCTCACCACCGATAGGAGATTCCTACGAGCAGTACTTC,CASSPPIGDSYEQYF
.,TRBJ2-1,TRBV6-2/TRBV6-3,.,TGTGCCAGCAGTTACCCACTACCGGGGAATGAGCAGTTCTTC,CASSYPLPGNEQFF